This is a list of T cell receptor beta chains from one sample in a study of chemoradiotherapy in HPV16-positive cancers. The data were produced by immunoSEQ multiplex PCR, yet TCRdb's version contains in-frame clones alone and is incomplete. The sample records approximately 13,000 clones, 60% to 80% being singletons. This sample was gathered from a patient who underwent chemoradiotherapy. These receptor sequences come from a human donor with HPV-associated anogenital cancer. Both conserved end residues are part of each CDR3. The D gene is left open where the match is weak. Expanded clones get a size class; other rows say once, few or many, or leave the size out.

>few|NA|TRBV27|TRBJ1-6
TGTGCCAGCAGTTTCTCAGGGACCGATTCACCCCTCCACTTT
CASSFSGTDSPLHF
>few|NA|TRBV6-5|TRBJ1-2
TGTGCCAGCAGACCAAGACAGCCGTGGAGTGGCTACACCTTC
CASRPRQPWSGYTF
>once|NA|TRBV4-3|TRBJ1-1
TGCGCCAGCGGCCAAGATGTGGGCATGATGAACACTGAAGCTTTCTTT
CASGQDVGMMNTEAFF
>NA|TRBD1|TRBV6-6|TRBJ1-2
TGTGCCAGCAGCAGGGGGACCCGGGATGGCTACACCTTC
CASSRGTRDGYTF
>NA|NA|TRBV27|TRBJ2-7
TGTGCCAGCAGTCTTCGCTCCTACGAGCAGTACTTC
CASSLRSYEQYF
>few|NA|TRBV7-3|TRBJ1-2
TGTGCCAGCAGCGCGCAGGGTAGGAGTGGCTACACCTTC
CASSAQGRSGYTF
>NA|TRBD1|TRBV19|TRBJ1-6
TGTGCCAGTAGTACTGACAGACAGGGAAGGCCCCTCCACTTT
CASSTDRQGRPLHF
>NA|NA|TRBV14|TRBJ1-2
TGTGCCAGCAGCCTCGACATCCGCGGCTACACCTTC
CASSLDIRGYTF
>once|NA|TRBV25-1|TRBJ2-1
TGTGCCAGCAGTGATTCCCTAGTTGAGCAGTTCTTC
CASSDSLVEQFF
>NA|NA|TRBV20-1|TRBJ1-3
TGCAGTGCTAGCTCTGGAAACACCATATATTTT
CSASSGNTIYF
>once|NA|TRBV5-3|TRBJ1-5
TGTGCCAGAAGCCTACGGAAGTGCGGGTTAGGGCCAAATCAGCCCCAGCATTTT
CARSLRKCGLGPNQPQHF
>NA|TRBD1|TRBV7-2|TRBJ1-6
TGTGCCAGCAGCTTATCGTATGGGTACGACAGGGGCAGGAATTCACCCCTCCACTTT
CASSLSYGYDRGRNSPLHF
>NA|TRBD2|TRBV7-2|TRBJ2-1
TGTGCCAGCAGCCCGGGGGGGGGCGGCAATGAGCAGTTCTTC
CASSPGGGGNEQFF
>NA|NA|TRBV2|TRBJ1-1
TGTGCCAGCAGTGCGGCCGAGAACACTGAAGCTTTCTTT
CASSAAENTEAFF
>NA|TRBD1|TRBV19|TRBJ2-2
TGTGCCAGTACCGACAGGGGAAAAACCGGGGAGCTGTTTTTT
CASTDRGKTGELFF
>NA|NA|TRBV9|TRBJ2-3
TGTGCCAGCAGCGCTCGGAGTAGCACAGATACGCAGTATTTT
CASSARSSTDTQYF
>NA|NA|TRBV11-3|TRBJ2-1
TGTGCCAGCAGCTTAGAGAGGTACAATGAGCAGTTCTTC
CASSLERYNEQFF
>NA|NA|TRBV7-9|TRBJ2-7
TGTGCCAGCAGCTCAGGGACCTCCTACGAGCAGTACTTC
CASSSGTSYEQYF
>NA|NA|TRBV7-2|TRBJ1-5
TGTGCCAGCAGCTTAAATAGCAATCAGCCCCAGCATTTT
CASSLNSNQPQHF
>NA|TRBD1|TRBV5-1|TRBJ2-7
TGCGCCAGCAGCTTGAGTCAGGGGGCGAACGAGCAGTACTTC
CASSLSQGANEQYF
>NA|NA|TRBV4-2|TRBJ1-2
TGTGCCAGCAGCCAAGATATCCAAAATGCCGGGCCCCGCCTGGTAGGCTACACCTTC
CASSQDIQNAGPRLVGYTF
>NA|NA|TRBV6-5|TRBJ1-2
TGTGCCAGCAGTCCTCGGGGGTCAGGGGATGGCTACACCTTC
CASSPRGSGDGYTF
>once|NA|TRBV11-2|TRBJ1-2
TGTGCCAGCAGCTCCCTCCGGGGAGGACTTTCAGCCATCAAAGGCTACACCTTC
CASSSLRGGLSAIKGYTF
>NA|NA|TRBV29-1|TRBJ1-5
TGCAGCGTGGGGGAGGGGGTTTTGGGCAATCAGCCCCAGCATTTT
CSVGEGVLGNQPQHF
>NA|NA|TRBV27|TRBJ1-5
TGTGCCAGCAGAACCAATAGCAATCAGCCCCAGCATTTT
CASRTNSNQPQHF
>few|TRBD1|TRBV19|TRBJ1-3
TGTGCCAGTAGTATAGGGGGACAGGCTACTGGAAACACCATATATTTT
CASSIGGQATGNTIYF
>once|TRBD2|TRBV11-3|TRBJ2-3
TGTGCCAGCAGCTTAACTTGGCGGGGGGGTACAGATACGCAGTATTTT
CASSLTWRGGTDTQYF
>NA|NA|TRBV7-8|TRBJ2-1
TGTGCCAGCGGCATTCGACAGTCAAATGAGCAGTTCTTC
CASGIRQSNEQFF
>NA|NA|TRBV7-2|TRBJ2-3
TGTGCCAGCAGCGGAGAGCCTTTAGATACGCAGTATTTT
CASSGEPLDTQYF
>once|NA|TRBV9|TRBJ2-5
TGTGCCAGCAGCGGCACGGCGGGGCCCTGGGAGACCCAGTACTTC
CASSGTAGPWETQYF
>NA|NA|TRBV4-3|TRBJ1-5
TGCGCCAGCAGCCAGGACAGAAACCCGAGCAATCAGCCCCAGCATTTT
CASSQDRNPSNQPQHF
>NA|NA|TRBV18|TRBJ2-1
TGTGCCAGCTCACCACAAACAGGTCTGTCGGCTGAGCAGTTCTTC
CASSPQTGLSAEQFF
>NA|NA|TRBV5-8|TRBJ1-2
TGTGCCAGCAGCAGCCCCCAACAGGTTAGATTGGATGGCTACACCTTC
CASSSPQQVRLDGYTF
>NA|NA|TRBV5-5|TRBJ1-2
TGTGCCAGCAGCAGCTCAGCTTGGGGCTACACCTTC
CASSSSAWGYTF
>NA|TRBD2|TRBV28|TRBJ2-3
TGTGCCAGCAACCTAGCGGGCTTGGCAGATACGCAGTATTTT
CASNLAGLADTQYF
>NA|TRBD1|TRBV4-3|TRBJ1-6
TGCGCCAGCAGCCAAGAACCTCGCCCGGGACAGCATAATTCACCCCTCCACTTT
CASSQEPRPGQHNSPLHF
>NA|NA|TRBV21-1|TRBJ2-7
TGTGCCAGAAGAACAGGGGACTCCTACGAGCAGTACTTC
CARRTGDSYEQYF
>NA|NA|TRBV9|TRBJ2-5
TGTGCCAGCAGCGTAGTAGTGGGGGGCGGGGAGACCCAGTACTTC
CASSVVVGGGETQYF
>NA|NA|TRBV16|TRBJ2-3
TGTGCCAGCAGCCAAGGTCTGGATACGCAGTATTTT
CASSQGLDTQYF
>few|TRBD1|TRBV5-5|TRBJ1-5
TGTGCCAGCAGCTTCAACGGACAGGGCAGACAGCCCCAGCATTTT
CASSFNGQGRQPQHF
>NA|NA|TRBV9|TRBJ1-2
TGTGCCAGCAGCGTAGCGAGGGGAGATCGCGGCTACACCTTC
CASSVARGDRGYTF
>few|NA|TRBV7-8|TRBJ2-1
TGTGCCAGCAGCTTAGAGGCAGATCCCTACAATGAGCAGTTCTTC
CASSLEADPYNEQFF